This is a list of T cell receptor beta chains from one sample in a study of radiotherapy plus CTLA-4 blockade in lung cancer. Libraries were prepared by immunoSEQ multiplex PCR; TCRdb keeps only in-frame clonotypes and omits some of them. The profile shows around 55,000 clones, about 80% of them singletons. The material sequenced was peripheral blood, taken from a patient treated with radiotherapy plus ipilimumab. These receptors originate from a human donor with non-small cell lung cancer whose response to radiotherapy plus ipilimumab could not be evaluated. Both conserved end residues are part of each CDR3. D genes are given only for firm matches. Clone sizes are given selectively: once, few, many, or a class where the clone is expanded.

j_call v_call d_call clone_size cdr3_aa cdr3_nt
TRBJ1-6 TRBV5-1 TRBD1 . CASSLAAGGESPLHF TGCGCCAGCAGCTTGGCGGCAGGGGGAGAGTCACCCCTCCACTTT
TRBJ1-5 TRBV2 TRBD1 . CASSSSSTGELSNQPQHF TGTGCCAGCAGCTCCTCTTCGACAGGGGAGCTTAGCAATCAGCCCCAGCATTTT
TRBJ1-2 TRBV28 TRBD1 . CASRVGQGYGYTF TGTGCCAGTAGGGTGGGACAGGGCTATGGCTACACCTTC
TRBJ1-3 TRBV7-2 TRBD1 . CASRPGQASQNTIYF TGTGCCAGCAGACCCGGACAGGCCTCGCAAAACACCATATATTTT
TRBJ2-7 TRBV10-3 . . CAISESRGSEYF TGTGCCATCAGTGAGTCAAGGGGCAGTGAGTACTTC
TRBJ2-7 TRBV9 TRBD2 . CASSVAPAGGEDEQYF TGTGCCAGCAGCGTAGCCCCAGCGGGAGGTGAGGACGAGCAGTACTTC
TRBJ1-3 TRBV14 . . CASSQVQKVIYF TGTGCCAGCAGCCAAGTCCAGAAAGTCATATATTTT
TRBJ1-4 TRBV6-5 . . CASSYSPGTNEKLFF TGTGCCAGCAGTTACTCGCCGGGGACTAATGAAAAACTGTTTTTT
TRBJ1-3 TRBV19 . . CASSIDSRHSGNAIYF TGTGCCAGTAGTATAGATTCCAGACACTCTGGAAACGCCATATATTTT
TRBJ2-2 TRBV5-8 . once CASSVRSPAGELFF TGTGCCAGCAGCGTCCGGTCTCCGGCCGGGGAGCTGTTTTTT
TRBJ2-7 TRBV6-5 TRBD1 . CASSYGFGTGVGEQYF TGTGCCAGCAGTTACGGATTCGGGACAGGGGTAGGGGAGCAGTACTTC
TRBJ2-1 TRBV29-1 TRBD1 . CSVEDQTGNSYNEQFF TGCAGCGTTGAAGACCAGACAGGGAATTCCTACAATGAGCAGTTCTTC
TRBJ2-7 TRBV7-2 TRBD1 . CASSFRDPRQGRGEQYF TGTGCCAGCAGCTTTCGCGATCCGAGACAGGGACGGGGCGAGCAGTACTTC
TRBJ2-4 TRBV7-2 . . CASSLTRLQNIQYF TGTGCCAGCAGCTTAACCAGGCTTCAAAACATTCAGTACTTC
TRBJ2-7 TRBV29-1 TRBD2 . CSVEGGRAVHEQYF TGCAGCGTTGAAGGCGGGAGGGCCGTCCACGAGCAGTACTTC
TRBJ1-1 TRBV27 TRBD1 . CASSLLGQGNTEAFF TGTGCCAGCAGTTTATTGGGACAGGGGAACACTGAAGCTTTCTTT
TRBJ2-7 TRBV9 TRBD2 . CASSLGTSGTEQYF TGTGCCAGCAGCCTTGGGACTAGCGGGACCGAGCAGTACTTC
TRBJ1-1 TRBV20-1 . . CSATGTEAFF TGCAGTGCTACCGGGACAGAAGCTTTCTTT
TRBJ2-3 TRBV5-1 . . CASSLAGTDTQYF TGCGCCAGCAGCTTGGCGGGCACAGATACGCAGTATTTT
TRBJ2-1 TRBV28 TRBD2 . CASSVAGDPTYNEQFF TGTGCCAGCAGTGTAGCGGGAGACCCCACTTACAATGAGCAGTTCTTC
TRBJ2-1 TRBV7-2 . . CASSFRQSNEQFF TGTGCCAGCAGCTTCAGGCAGAGCAATGAGCAGTTCTTC
TRBJ1-4 TRBV4-3 . . CASSQRGSTNEKLFF TGCGCCAGCAGCCAAAGGGGTTCAACTAATGAAAAACTGTTTTTT
TRBJ2-5 TRBV7-8 TRBD2 . CASSSTSGRAEETQYF TGTGCCAGCAGCTCGACTAGCGGGAGGGCGGAGGAGACCCAGTACTTC
TRBJ1-1 TRBV5-6 . . CASSGQTGDREAFF TGTGCCAGCAGCGGGCAGACAGGCGATAGGGAAGCTTTCTTT
TRBJ2-1 TRBV30 . . CAWSVKGVEQFF TGTGCCTGGAGTGTAAAGGGAGTTGAGCAGTTCTTC
TRBJ1-1 TRBV5-5 . . CASSLVAGSSEAFF TGTGCCAGCAGCTTGGTTGCGGGGTCCTCTGAAGCTTTCTTT
TRBJ2-5 TRBV5-6 TRBD1 . CASSSRDSGHQETQYF TGTGCCAGCAGCTCCCGGGACAGCGGCCACCAAGAGACCCAGTACTTC
TRBJ1-4 TRBV5-1 . . CASSLSTGVNEKLFF TGCGCCAGCAGCTTGAGTACGGGGGTTAATGAAAAACTGTTTTTT
TRBJ2-3 TRBV30 TRBD2 few CAWSVLAGAGDTQYF TGTGCCTGGAGTGTACTTGCGGGAGCGGGAGATACGCAGTATTTT
TRBJ2-5 TRBV29-1 TRBD2 . CSSRLAEGRETQYF TGCAGCTCCCGACTAGCGGAGGGGAGGGAGACCCAGTACTTC
TRBJ2-3 TRBV5-1 . . CASSFSLPTDTQYF TGCGCCAGCAGCTTTAGCCTCCCCACAGATACGCAGTATTTT
TRBJ1-1 TRBV7-6 TRBD1 . CASSILGLGQGSNTEAFF TGTGCCAGCAGCATACTCGGGTTAGGACAGGGGTCCAACACTGAAGCTTTCTTT
TRBJ2-1 TRBV7-2 . . CASSLSLPRDNEQFF TGTGCCAGCAGCTTAAGTCTACCGAGGGACAATGAGCAGTTCTTC
TRBJ2-5 TRBV30 . . CAWSGESSKGVTQYF TGTGCCTGGAGCGGAGAGTCTTCGAAAGGGGTGACCCAGTACTTC
TRBJ2-3 TRBV4-1 . once CASLNRLTDTQYF TGCGCCAGCCTTAACCGACTCACAGATACGCAGTATTTT
TRBJ2-6 TRBV18 . . CASSRAHSGANVLTF TGTGCCAGCTCACGGGCGCACTCTGGGGCCAACGTCCTGACTTTC
TRBJ1-6 TRBV25-1 TRBD1 few CASSGTGTHSPLHF TGTGCCAGCAGCGGGACAGGGACGCATTCACCCCTCCACTTT
TRBJ1-2 TRBV28 TRBD1 . CASSFPGQQTSTYGYTF TGTGCCAGCAGTTTTCCGGGACAGCAGACTTCAACCTATGGCTACACCTTC
TRBJ2-5 TRBV7-7 TRBD1 . CASGQGKETQYF TGTGCCAGCGGACAGGGAAAAGAGACCCAGTACTTC
TRBJ1-2 TRBV28 TRBD1 . CASSLTGGAQGYTF TGTGCCAGCAGCCTAACAGGGGGAGCGCAAGGCTACACCTTC
TRBJ2-3 TRBV4-1 TRBD2 . CASSQVVAGGPPTDTQYF TGCGCCAGCAGCCAAGTGGTAGCGGGGGGGCCCCCCACAGATACGCAGTATTTT
TRBJ2-3 TRBV5-6 TRBD2 . CASSLGSGVGDTQYF TGTGCCAGCAGCTTGGGAAGCGGGGTGGGAGATACGCAGTATTTT
TRBJ2-1 TRBV5-5 . . CASSLVGLARSYNEQFF TGTGCCAGCAGCTTGGTAGGGCTAGCGCGCTCCTACAATGAGCAGTTCTTC
TRBJ2-1 TRBV2 . . CASLRAGGLLLNEQFF TGTGCCAGCCTAAGGGCCGGAGGCCTTTTGCTCAATGAGCAGTTCTTC
TRBJ2-3 TRBV12-5 TRBD2 few CASGLSLRGLVLAGGASTDTQYF TGTGCTAGTGGTTTGTCACTCCGGGGGCTGGTACTAGCGGGGGGCGCGAGCACAGATACGCAGTATTTT
TRBJ1-2 TRBV6-5 TRBD1 . CASSYSRDRLAYGYTF TGTGCCAGCAGTTACAGCCGGGACAGGCTGGCCTATGGCTACACCTTC
TRBJ1-1 TRBV5-6 TRBD1 . CASSRTGREAFF TGTGCCAGCAGCAGGACAGGCCGCGAAGCTTTCTTT
TRBJ1-3 TRBV28 . . CASSFTGTGNTIYF TGTGCCAGCAGTTTCACCGGGACAGGAAACACCATATATTTT
TRBJ1-5 TRBV19 TRBD1 . CASSVTGGSQPQHF TGTGCCAGTAGTGTAACAGGGGGCAGTCAGCCCCAGCATTTT